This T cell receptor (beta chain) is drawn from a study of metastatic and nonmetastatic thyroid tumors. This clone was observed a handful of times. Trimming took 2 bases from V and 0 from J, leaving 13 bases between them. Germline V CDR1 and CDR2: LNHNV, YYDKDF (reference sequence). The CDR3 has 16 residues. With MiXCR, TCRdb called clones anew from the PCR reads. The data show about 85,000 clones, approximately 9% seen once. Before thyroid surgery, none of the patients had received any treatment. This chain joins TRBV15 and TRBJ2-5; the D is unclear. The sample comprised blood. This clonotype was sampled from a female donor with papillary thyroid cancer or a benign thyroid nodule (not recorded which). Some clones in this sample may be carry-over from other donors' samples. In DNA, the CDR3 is TGTGCCACCAGCAGATCGCTAACAGAGTACCAAGAGACCCAGTACTTC. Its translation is CATSRSLTEYQETQYF.